This TCR beta chain is from a study of technical replicates of blood from a handful of donors. CDR3 size: 11 residues. Looked up from germline, CDR1 is GTSNPN and CDR2 is SVGIG (reference sequence). Trimming removed 5 bases at V and 5 bases at J, with 8 bases between. The protocol was immunoSEQ multiplex PCR, while the TCRdb copy is restricted to in-frame clones and leaves out a portion. Seen here are approximately 70,000 clones, about 90% observed once, and the top ten hold around 0.37%. Sequenced input: T cells isolated from PBMCs. The sequence was collected from a human donor in good health. This chain connects TRBV30 to TRBJ2-3; no definite D call. The CDR3 loop is CAWGRGDTQYF. The CDR3 nucleotides are TGTGCCTGGGGGCGTGGAGATACGCAGTATTTT.